The entry that follows covers one TCR beta chain sequence. Its antigen specificity is not known. Base qualities are missing; no much larger clone stands one base away. This specimen comes from a study of brain T cells in children with intractable seizures (dated by TCRdb to 2020 to 2023). At the level of the whole study: Resected brain tissue from 50 or so pediatric epilepsy surgery cases was initially screened for immune gene transcripts with a NanoString immunology panel. About 70% of the 12 selected surgery cases also had pre-surgery blood sequenced, which left four cases with brain tissue only. The paper's findings and limits, for the study overall: Because pre- and post-surgery blood were sequenced to different depths, clones absent from the pre-surgery sample may reflect undersampling. Viral specificity was inferred solely from CDR3 sequence similarity, and the HCMV serostatus of the patients was not known.

The immunoSEQ assay was applied to genomic DNA to generate the TCR beta chain sequences. Turning to the authors' computational methods: CDR3 sequences not starting with the conserved framework cysteine at position 104 were manually removed. To get clonality, the normalized Shannon's Diversity Index was subtracted from one, giving values from 0 (maximal diversity) to 1 (oligoclonal). Chi-squared comparison-of-proportions tests were used to check whether the frequency of the same CDR3 differed between samples, for example brain versus blood. Public clonotypes were found by searching immuneACCESS, and the VDJdb browser was used to assess similarity to known antiviral clonotypes. TCRdb's version of the immuneACCESS table is confined to in-frame rearrangements and falls short of the full clone set. An unresolved V gene accounts for under half of the shortfall where checked; the remainder is of unknown origin. V and J calls and clone size come straight from that table; D and trimming were deduced from the DNA. The sample table holds about 80,000 clones, of which approximately 89% were seen once. Around 25% of the sample is taken by the ten largest.

Per the publication, the time point label means: resected brain tissue, or blood drawn just prior to surgery. The surgery cases with the highest brain T cell transcript signatures were chosen for TCR beta chain sequencing of brain tissue, and also of blood when blood was available. Before surgery, the patients had been given at least one anti-epileptic drug. TCR-sequenced patients were children with drug-resistant epilepsy due to tuberous sclerosis complex, focal cortical dysplasia, Rasmussen encephalitis or hemimegalencephaly. Blood was drawn right before the epilepsy surgery. Bulk genomic DNA was isolated from unsorted brain tissue and whole blood using the Monarch genomic DNA purification kit. The material sequenced was peripheral blood, taken at surgery. The source is a girl aged 2 to 9 with Rasmussen encephalitis and intractable seizures.

The CDR3 region has the sequence CAISESSLAVNEQFF. The nucleotide sequence reads as follows: TGTGCCATCAGTGAGTCATCACTAGCGGTTAATGAGCAGTTCTTC. The chain employs TRBV10-3 and TRBJ2-1; 8 bases in the junction line up with TRBD2. V ends up 0 bases short and J 7 bases short, with an unmatched junction base count of 5. The CDR3, cysteine through phenylalanine, is 15 amino acids long. The kept DNA is CDR3 alone, 45 bases in frame from the first base. Based on the germline V gene, the CDR1 and CDR2 sequences are ENHRY and SYGVKD.